This T cell receptor (beta chain) was retrieved from a study of blood T cell repertoires in COVID-19. At the level of the study: Donors in the United States, Italy and Spain gave samples during acute or convalescent COVID-19. PBMCs, B-cell-depleted T cells, or T cells provided the cDNA or gDNA that made up the material.

Trimming pared 0 bases from V and 1 base from J, leaving 6 bases between. Germline CDR1 LGHNA, CDR2 YSLEER. The CDR3 runs to 14 residues. As handled by the study authors: It was from reference gene primer amplification that nucleated cell counts were estimated. Generated by immunoSEQ multiplex PCR, the TCRdb table keeps only in-frame clones and is missing some. V and J calls and clone size are given by that table; D and trimming were obtained from the DNA. The sample carries fewer than 90,000 clones, over 90% recorded once. This clone occurred once. V is TRBV4-3 and J is TRBJ1-1, with D uncertain. Input material: peripheral blood. The TCR originated in a human donor with active COVID-19. The donor label of this sample is uncertain. In nucleotides, the CDR3 is TGCGCCAGCAGCCAAGAATACTCGAACACTGAAGCTTTCTTT. This encodes CASSQEYSNTEAFF.